The TCR beta chain under discussion was sequenced for a study of blood T cell repertoires in COVID-19. In the source study's methods: Researchers report that nucleated cell counts were estimated from reference gene primer amplification. Profiling relied on immunoSEQ multiplex PCR, and the TCRdb table lists in-frame clones only, not all of them. D and trimming were read from the DNA, whereas the V and J calls and clone size are those reported in that table. Seen here are roughly 45,000 clones, roughly 89% observed once, and the top ten hold 7% to 9%. The CDR3 covers 16 residues. CDR1 is SGHAT, CDR2 FQNNGV, per germline. The V gene end was trimmed by 10 bases and the J gene end by 2 bases; junction bases not matched to a gene: 7.

V usage is TRBV11-2 and J usage is TRBJ2-6, with 11 bases fitting TRBD1. The TCR comes from a man aged 55 to 70 with active COVID-19. Source material: peripheral blood. CDR3 nucleotide sequence: TGTGCCACCGGACAGGGGGCAGGGCCTGGGGCCAACGTCCTGACTTTC. This translates into CATGQGAGPGANVLTF.